This T cell receptor beta chain was sequenced in a study of shared clonotypes between healthy human individuals. Study-level findings and limits: Memory subsets generally showed lower estimated richness than naive subsets.

V lost 4 bases and J lost 6, with 15 bases in between. The germline gives CDR1 MNHNS, CDR2 SASEGT. The CDR3 consists of 14 residues. Every donor, a Caucasian adult, lived in Nashville, Tennessee. Roughly 200 ng DNA, approximately 31,000 T cell genomes, went into each sorted-subset replicate PCR. In the source study's methods: Filtering was not the same, since immunoSEQ gave junction-only sequences without quality scores. Sequenced by immunoSEQ multiplex PCR; TCRdb stores in-frame clones only, minus some. For V, J and clone size, that table is used; D and trimming come from the DNA. The table records about a million clones, about 72% of them present only once. In this sample, this clone turned up a few times. No antigen is known for it.

The specimen sequenced was memory CD4+ T cells from PBMCs. Indicated subset: CD45RA-negative fraction. The chain recombines TRBV6-1 with TRBJ1-2; no clear D. This TCR derives from a man aged 18 to 30 in good health. Some clones in this sample may be carry-over from other donors' samples. The CDR3 loop is CASSGSLIYNGYTF. Here the CDR3 DNA reads TGTGCCAGCAGTGGGAGTCTTATCTATAATGGCTACACCTTC.